These 28 T cell receptor beta chains were sequenced from one sample in a study of blood T cell repertoires in COVID-19 (TCRdb year 2020). The library was made by the immunoSEQ multiplex PCR assay. Held by TCRdb, this immuneACCESS table contains in-frame sequences only and omits some clones. Under half of the omission traces to an unresolved V gene where checked; the cause of the rest is unknown. The sample table shows some 240,000 clones, and about 82% are seen once. The biggest ten clones account for 2% to 3% of the sample. Sequencing input: peripheral blood. Receptor source: a woman between 65 and 79 years old with COVID-19, enrolled during active disease.

The rearrangement links TRBV6-5 to TRBJ2-2; D gene ambiguous. Germline V gene sequence: CDR1 MNHEY, CDR2 SVGAGI. Deletions cut 6 bases from V and 2 bases from J, with 7 bases between. The CDR3 has 13 amino acids. The CDR3 reads CASRGPNTGELFF. The CDR3 nucleotides read TGTGCCAGCAGGGGCCCAAACACCGGGGAGCTGTTTTTT.

The gene calls are TRBV19 and TRBJ1-5; D not certain. Germline lookup yields CDR1 LNHDA and CDR2 SQIVND (reference sequence). This CDR3 has 14 amino acids. V shed 2 bases and J shed 1 base, with 6 bases lying between them. CDR3 amino acids: CASSIRFSNQPQHF. The CDR3 region has the DNA TGTGCCAGTAGTATACGGTTCAGCAATCAGCCCCAGCATTTT.

In this sample, this clone turned up once. The chain couples TRBV7-2 to TRBJ2-7, with TRBD1 matching over 12 bases. The junction had 9 bases not matched to a gene; V was cut back by 5 bases and J by 7 bases. The germline CDR1 and CDR2 sequences are SGHTA and FQGNSA. The CDR3 runs to 15 residues. CDR3: CASSATGQGALEQYF. CDR3 sequence (DNA): TGTGCCAGCAGCGCAACGGGACAGGGGGCGTTGGAGCAGTACTTC.

The CDR3 is CASSFSGGLTDTQYF. CDR3 DNA sequence: TGTGCCAGCAGTTTTAGCGGGGGCCTCACAGATACGCAGTATTTT. J is TRBJ2-3 and V is TRBV9; 9 nucleotides match TRBD2. The CDR3 loop spans 15 amino acids. Trimming cost V 5 bases and J 2 bases; bases outside gene matches: 6. Germline loops: CDR1 SGDLS, CDR2 YYNGEE.

V and J are TRBV5-5 and TRBJ1-2; D ambiguous. Germline V gives CDR1 SGHKS, CDR2 YYEKEE (reference sequence). The CDR3 is 14 residues long. V was clipped by 7 bases and J by 4 bases, with 17 bases between them. CDR3 in amino acids: CASCELELSYGYTF. CDR3 coding DNA: TGTGCCAGCTGTGAGCTGGAGCTGAGCTATGGCTACACCTTC.

The V call is TRBV6-1, the J call TRBJ1-5, with D hard to call. The CDR3 runs 15 residues. The germline V gene has CDR1 MNHNS and CDR2 SASEGT. V dropped 3 bases and J dropped 7 bases, with 16 bases sitting between them. CDR3 amino acids: CASSELNSGSQPQHF. CDR3 in DNA: TGTGCCAGCAGTGAGCTCAATAGTGGGAGCCAGCCCCAGCATTTT.

The genes are TRBV2 and TRBJ2-5, with D possibly TRBD2 on 6 matching bases. The CDR3 covers 16 residues. Trimming took 2 bases from V and 7 from J, leaving 20 bases between them. Germline loops: CDR1 SNHLY, CDR2 FYNNEI. CDR3 DNA: TGTGCCAGCAGTGAATATCAACGGGCCGCCGGGGGGACCCAGTACTTC. Encoded protein: CASSEYQRAAGGTQYF.

This clone was found once. The chain links TRBV4-3 to TRBJ2-2; D might be TRBD2 (5 bases). This CDR3 is 14 amino acids long. CDR1 is LGHNA, CDR2 YSLEER, per germline. The V end lost 0 bases, the J end lost 6 bases, and 8 bases lay between the germline ends. Here the CDR3 reads CASSQDTRAGELFF. DNA of the CDR3: TGCGCCAGCAGCCAAGATACGCGGGCCGGGGAGCTGTTTTTT.

This chain uses TRBV10-1 with TRBJ2-7; 7 bases line up with TRBD1. V dropped 7 bases and J dropped 3; count of bases not matched to a gene: 6. The CDR3 sequence is 13 residues long. Germline V gene lookup returns CDR1 WNHNN and CDR2 SYGVQD (reference sequence). The CDR3 DNA sequence: TGCGCCAGCATCCGGGACAGACACTACGAGCAGTACTTC. Encoded protein: CASIRDRHYEQYF.

This chain links TRBV5-4 with TRBJ2-5; TRBD2 matches 13 bases. Germline V lookup: CDR1 SGHNT, CDR2 YYREEE (reference sequence). The V and J ends lost 4 bases and 0 bases, in that order; junction bases with no gene match: 3. The CDR3 length is 16 residues. CDR3 sequence reads: CASSATSGRNQETQYF. The DNA for the CDR3 is TGTGCCAGCAGCGCGACTAGCGGGAGGAACCAAGAGACCCAGTACTTC.

The count of this clone is one. The rearrangement joins TRBV6-5 to TRBJ1-4; the D gene is possibly TRBD1 (6 bases). The CDR3 totals 13 residues. Trimming pared 9 bases from V and 0 bases from J, leaving 8 bases between. The germline V gene has CDR1 MNHEY and CDR2 SVGAGI. CDR3 sequence reads: CASGGPTNEKLFF. CDR3 nucleotide sequence: TGTGCCAGTGGGGGCCCAACTAATGAAAAACTGTTTTTT.

This clone was recorded only once. The chain carries TRBV27 and TRBJ1-6; 8 bases are a match to TRBD1. After removal of 4 bases from V and 5 bases from J, the junction contained 4 bases not matched to a gene. The CDR3 length is 15 residues. CDR1 and CDR2 (germline): MNHEY, SMNVEV (reference sequence). This CDR3 reads CASSSQGANNSPLHF. CDR3 coding DNA: TGTGCCAGCAGTTCGCAGGGGGCGAATAATTCACCCCTCCACTTT.

The chain links TRBV7-9 to TRBJ2-7; D is ambiguous. V lost 1 base to trimming and J lost 0 bases, with 7 bases between them. The germline CDR1 and CDR2 sequences are SEHNR and FQNEAQ (reference sequence). The CDR3 totals 14 residues. Here the CDR3 reads CASSLEHYSYEQYF. The CDR3 DNA reads as TGTGCCAGCAGCTTAGAACACTACTCCTACGAGCAGTACTTC.

This rearrangement joins TRBV10-3 to TRBJ2-5; D unclear. The CDR3 totals 13 residues. With 7 bases removed from V and 4 bases from J, the gap between germline ends came to 13 bases. Looked up from germline, CDR1 is ENHRY and CDR2 is SYGVKD. CDR3 nucleotide sequence: TGTGCCATCATGGAGACCCTGGGAGAGACCCAGTACTTC. Translating it yields CAIMETLGETQYF.

The chain employs TRBV19 and TRBJ2-7; 8 positions agree with TRBD2. V lost 0 bases, J lost 5 bases, and 9 bases stayed unmatched. This CDR3 is 16 amino acids long. Germline CDR1 LNHDA, CDR2 SQIVND (reference sequence). Here the CDR3 DNA reads TGTGCCAGTAGTATAGATAGAGCCGGGGGGGCCGACGAGCAGTACTTC. Protein product: CASSIDRAGGADEQYF.

The genes are TRBV11-2 and TRBJ1-2, with D tentatively TRBD1 (6 bases). This CDR3 contains 14 residues. V lost 5 bases to trimming and J lost 2 bases, with 12 bases between them. Germline V lookup: CDR1 SGHAT, CDR2 FQNNGV. The CDR3 DNA sequence: TGTGCCAGCAGCGCGACAGGTCCGAACTATGGCTACACCTTC. It codes for CASSATGPNYGYTF.

The genes are TRBV24-1 and TRBJ2-5; 8 nucleotides align to TRBD1. This CDR3 is 15 amino acids long. The ends lost 10 bases at V and 0 bases at J; junction bases unmatched: 9. Germline values: CDR1 KGHDR, CDR2 SFDVKD. CDR3 residues: CATEAGTGHQETQYF. The CDR3 DNA sequence: TGTGCCACAGAGGCCGGGACAGGACACCAAGAGACCCAGTACTTC.

The chain links TRBV5-4 to TRBJ1-6, with 7 positions matching TRBD1. The CDR3 sequence is 14 residues long. Germline trimming cut 5 bases from V and 10 bases from J; bases unmatched to any gene: 9. CDR1 is SGHNT, CDR2 YYREEE, per germline (reference sequence). The CDR3 coding sequence is TGTGCCAGCAGTCCTGGACAGGTCAAATCACCCCTCCACTTT. Its protein is CASSPGQVKSPLHF.

The CDR3 region is CASSPPDRYNEQFF. DNA for the CDR3: TGTGCCAGCAGCCCCCCGGACAGATACAATGAGCAGTTCTTC. The J gene is TRBJ2-1, the V gene TRBV9, with a possible D match to TRBD1 (6 bases). Trimming pared 4 bases from V and 4 bases from J, leaving 12 bases between. The CDR3 totals 14 residues. CDR1 SGDLS and CDR2 YYNGEE come from the germline V gene.

The chain combines TRBV5-4 with TRBJ2-7; 10 bases fit TRBD2. Unmatched junction bases numbered 16, after V lost 4 bases and J lost 6 bases. Germline assignment: CDR1 SGHNT and CDR2 YYREEE (reference sequence). This CDR3 comprises 17 residues. The DNA of the CDR3 is TGTGCCAGCAGCGAGGGGCTAGCGGGAGAATCCCCCACCGAGCAGTACTTC. Its translation is CASSEGLAGESPTEQYF.

The CDR3 DNA sequence: TGTGCCAGCAGCTTGGACCATAGCGGGATAGAACCCGAGCAGTACTTC. Translated, it gives CASSLDHSGIEPEQYF. The chain joins TRBV5-8 to TRBJ2-7, with 8 positions matching TRBD2. The CDR3 totals 16 residues. V was pared by 0 bases and J by 6 bases, with 11 bases of the junction left unmatched. The germline CDR1 and CDR2 sequences are SGHTS and YDEGEE.

V and J are TRBV19 and TRBJ2-7; TRBD1 aligns across 10 bases. The CDR3 is made up of 16 amino acids. The V and J ends lost 6 bases and 3 bases, in that order; junction bases with no gene match: 11. From germline, CDR1 is LNHDA and CDR2 SQIVND (reference sequence). The chain's CDR3 is CASRSGQGPPYYEQYF. CDR3 DNA: TGTGCCAGTAGATCGGGACAGGGGCCGCCTTACTACGAGCAGTACTTC.

This chain links TRBV7-2 with TRBJ2-1, with TRBD2 identical over 7 bases. Germline V CDR1 and CDR2: SGHTA, FQGNSA. The J segment lost 8 bases and the V segment lost 1 base, leaving 5 bases of the junction unmatched. CDR3 length: 14 residues. The CDR3 reads CASSLGAGVYEQFF. As DNA, the CDR3 is TGTGCCAGCAGCTTAGGTGCGGGGGTCTATGAGCAGTTCTTC.

V is TRBV6-6 and J is TRBJ2-7, with 7 bases identical to TRBD2. V lost 7 bases, J lost 0 bases, and 9 bases stayed unmatched. Germline CDR1 reads MNHNY; CDR2 reads SVGAGI (reference sequence). The CDR3 covers 15 residues. CDR3 sequence (DNA): TGTGCCAGCACGGTAGGCGGGGGAACCTCCTACGAGCAGTACTTC. As protein: CASTVGGGTSYEQYF.

This chain connects TRBV6-2 or TRBV6-3 to TRBJ2-7; a weak D match, TRBD1 (7 bases). The germline gives CDR1 MNHEY, CDR2 SVGEGT. The CDR3 contains 14 residues. Trimming took 5 bases from V and 7 from J, leaving 18 bases between them. The CDR3 loop is CASSVTGHRGEQYF. In DNA form, the CDR3 reads TGTGCCAGCAGTGTGACAGGGCATCGGGGGGAGCAGTACTTC.

CDR3 nucleotide sequence: TGTGCCAGCAGCAACCTAGGTGGGGCGGTTGGAGAGCAGTACTTC. This translates into CASSNLGGAVGEQYF. V usage is TRBV7-2 and J usage is TRBJ2-7; a possible D gene is TRBD1 (5 bases). Trimming stripped 5 bases from V and 7 bases from J, with 21 bases between. The CDR3 loop spans 15 amino acids. The germline gives CDR1 SGHTA, CDR2 FQGNSA.

The rearrangement joins TRBV4-2 to TRBJ2-7; 11 bases map to TRBD2. Trimming took 1 base from V and 0 from J; bases not matched to a gene: 5. The CDR3 totals 17 residues. The germline V gene has CDR1 LGHNA and CDR2 YNFKEQ. CDR3 nucleotides: TGTGCCAGCAGCCAAGTGGGGGGGACTAGCGGCTCCTACGAGCAGTACTTC. Translated: CASSQVGGTSGSYEQYF.

This chain joins TRBV3-1 (or the pseudogene TRBV3-2) and TRBJ2-1, with 7 bases fitting TRBD2. The CDR3 has 19 amino acids. The ends lost 4 bases at V and 4 bases at J; junction bases unmatched: 19. Germline V gene lookup returns CDR1 LGHDT and CDR2 YNNKEL (reference sequence). The CDR3 here is CASSPGRSGGSGAYNEQFF. The CDR3 nucleotides are TGTGCCAGCAGCCCCGGAAGGTCCGGCGGGAGTGGGGCATACAATGAGCAGTTCTTC.